A single sample gave rise to the 21 T cell receptor beta chains below, sequenced in a study of T cells in Graves' hyperthyroidism and ophthalmopathy. Using RNA transcripts as the source, TCR beta CDR3 regions were amplified. In the first-round RT-PCR of the TCR CDR3, the HTBI primer set was used. MiXCR was run by TCRdb on the multiplex PCR reads, yielding one entry per CDR3 protein. The data contain about 610,000 distinct CDR3 sequences, 46% of them singletons. The sequenced material came from peripheral blood or thyroid tissue (not recorded which). These receptors originate from a woman under 30 with Graves' hyperthyroidism.

The V call is TRBV6-1, the J call TRBJ1-2; tentatively, D is TRBD1 (6 bases). V was pared by 6 bases and J by 8 bases, with 10 bases between. The CDR3 contains 11 residues. Germline assignment: CDR1 MNHNS and CDR2 SASEGT. CDR3 DNA: TGTGCCAGCAGAACAACAGGGGGCTACACCTTC. It yields the protein CASRTTGGYTF.

The chain joins TRBV2 to TRBJ1-4; D might be TRBD1 (5 bases). Trimming pared 0 bases from V and 3 bases from J, leaving 8 bases between. Per germline, CDR1 SNHLY and CDR2 FYNNEI. The CDR3 totals 15 residues. CDR3 coding DNA: TGTGCCAGCAGTGAAGCGACGGGGGCTAATGAAAAACTGTTTTTT. Protein product: CASSEATGANEKLFF.

V and J are TRBV2 and TRBJ1-1; a possible D gene is TRBD1 (6 bases). Germline V CDR1 and CDR2: SNHLY, FYNNEI. The CDR3 contains 14 residues. V lost 6 bases and J lost 14, with 25 bases in between. CDR3 amino acids: CASSMRGSYNEQFF. The CDR3 DNA is TGTGCCAGCAGCATGAGGGGGTCCTACAATGAGCAGTTCTTT.

This clonotype was recorded at least ten times. The chain's CDR3 is CASARQANTGELFF. The CDR3 nucleotides are TGTGCCAGTGCCCGGCAGGCGAACACCGGGGAGCTGTTTTTT. The chain links TRBV19 to TRBJ2-2; D is uncertain. V lost 8 bases, J lost 0 bases, and 10 bases lay in between. The CDR3 is made up of 14 amino acids. Germline V gene lookup returns CDR1 LNHDA and CDR2 SQIVND (reference sequence).

The chain uses TRBV20-1 and TRBJ2-5, with D possibly being TRBD1 (5 bases). Germline CDR1 and CDR2: DFQATT and SNEGSKA (reference sequence). There are 16 residues in the CDR3. V lost 6 bases to trimming and J lost 5 bases, with 25 bases between them. DNA for the CDR3: TGCAGTGCCAGCCCAGGGAAGGTTATCACCGGGGAGACCCAGTACTTC. As protein: CSASPGKVITGETQYF.

This clonotype has ten or more counts. The CDR3 reads CASRNRGLPYYEQYF. Here the CDR3 DNA reads TGTGCCAGCAGGAACAGGGGACTACCCTACTACGAGCAGTACTTC. V and J are TRBV5-6 and TRBJ2-7, with D perhaps assigned TRBD1 or TRBD2 (7 bases each). With 5 bases removed from V and 3 bases from J, the gap between germline ends came to 18 bases. Germline CDR1 and CDR2: SGHDT and YYEEEE. This CDR3 has 15 amino acids.

The table lists this clonotype with a few counts. This rearrangement joins TRBV20-1 to TRBJ2-3, with 8 nucleotides matching TRBD1. The CDR3 loop spans 15 amino acids. Germline CDR1 reads DFQATT; CDR2 reads SNEGSKA (reference sequence). The V and J ends lost 5 bases and 0 bases, in that order; junction bases with no gene match: 7. The CDR3 region has the DNA TGCAGTGCTGGGGACAGGTCCACTAGCACAGATACGCAGTATTTT. Amino acid sequence: CSAGDRSTSTDTQYF.

The chain joins TRBV4-1 to TRBJ2-7; 16 positions agree with TRBD2. This CDR3 region has 15 residues. Germline V gene lookup returns CDR1 MGHRA and CDR2 YSYEKL. V lost 3 bases to trimming and J lost 9 bases; unmatched junction nucleotides: 5. The CDR3 spells CASSQTGTSGRAQYF. The DNA for the CDR3 is TGCGCCAGCAGCCAGACCGGGACTAGCGGGAGGGCGCAGTACTTC.

The sample holds many counts of this clonotype. This rearrangement joins TRBV18 to TRBJ1-3; D is unresolved. The CDR3 covers 14 residues. Germline assignment: CDR1 KGHSH and CDR2 LQKENI. V was clipped by 0 bases and J by 4 bases, with 7 bases between them. The CDR3 nucleotides are TGTGCCAGCTCACCACCGGCGGGGGGAAACACCATATATTTT. It encodes CASSPPAGGNTIYF. Filled out from reference TRBV18 and TRBJ1-3, the complete variable domain reads NAGVMQNPRHLVRRRGQEARLRCSPMKGHSHVYWYRQLPEEGLKFMVYLQKENIIDESGMPKERFSAEFPKEGPSILRIQQVVRGDSAAYFCASSPPAGGNTIYFGEGSWLTVV.

This clonotype was detected ten times or more. The rearrangement uses TRBV20-1 and TRBJ1-5; D is unclear. Trimming took off 5 bases at V and 0 bases at J, with 8 bases between the two ends. Germline V gives CDR1 DFQATT, CDR2 SNEGSKA (reference sequence). This CDR3 contains 13 residues. The CDR3, as DNA: TGCAGTGCTCAGCAGGATAGCAATCAGCCCCAGCATTTT. It translates to CSAQQDSNQPQHF.

This clonotype was observed many times. The V gene is TRBV12-3 or TRBV12-4, the J gene TRBJ2-5; D uncertain. CDR3 size: 15 residues. The V gene lost 0 bases and the J gene lost 5 bases, with 13 bases spanning the gap. The DNA of the CDR3 is TGTGCCAGCAGTTTAGCTAGCCCCGCTCGGGAGACCCAGTACTTC. Protein sequence: CASSLASPARETQYF.

The chain combines TRBV13 with TRBJ2-6, with 8 bases matching TRBD1. The CDR3 contains 16 residues. Germline CDR1 reads PRHDT; CDR2 reads FYEKMQ (reference sequence). The junction had 4 bases not matched to a gene; V was cut back by 3 bases and J by 3 bases. The CDR3 loop reads CASSLDRARGANVLTF. CDR3 sequence (DNA): TGTGCCAGCAGCTTGGACAGGGCTCGTGGGGCCAACGTCCTGACTTTC.

The chain joins TRBV7-9 to TRBJ2-7; perhaps D is TRBD1 or TRBD2 (5 bases each). Trimming took off 2 bases at V and 3 bases at J, with 17 bases between the two ends. CDR3 length: 16 residues. Germline CDR1 reads SEHNR; CDR2 reads FQNEAQ (reference sequence). The CDR3 here is CASSLSGGTKRYEQYF. CDR3 DNA sequence: TGTGCCAGCAGCTTAAGTGGGGGAACCAAACGCTACGAGCAGTACTTC.

This clonotype showed up just a few times. V and J are TRBV7-8 and TRBJ2-3; 7 bases agree with TRBD2. CDR3 length: 16 residues. The junction had 11 bases not matched to a gene; V was cut back by 5 bases and J by 3 bases. Germline V gives CDR1 SGHVS, CDR2 FQNEAQ. CDR3 region: CASSPRASGKTDTQYF. The DNA of the CDR3 is TGTGCCAGCAGCCCCCGGGCTAGCGGAAAAACAGATACGCAGTATTTT.

V and J are TRBV7-2 and TRBJ2-3; D may match TRBD1 or TRBD2 (5 bases each). V lost 3 bases and J 6 bases, leaving 16 bases between the germline ends. Germline V lookup: CDR1 SGHTA, CDR2 FQGNSA. CDR3 length: 15 amino acids. In nucleotides, the CDR3 is TGTGCCAGCAGCTTGGGACCCCCTTTCTCGGATACGCAGTATTTT. As protein: CASSLGPPFSDTQYF.

J is TRBJ2-6 and V is TRBV7-9, with D perhaps TRBD1 (6 bases). The CDR3 length is 16 residues. CDR1 is SEHNR and CDR2 is FQNEAQ in the germline V gene (reference sequence). Trimming cost V 3 bases and J 3 bases, with 12 bases left between them. CDR3 sequence (DNA): TGTGCCAGCAGCTTTAACAGGGCCGGTGGGGCCAACGTCCTGACTTTC. Residues: CASSFNRAGGANVLTF.

The V and J genes are TRBV4-1 and TRBJ1-3; D is ambiguous. Between the trimmed V and J ends, which lost 1 base and 0 bases, there was a span of 7 bases. Germline values: CDR1 MGHRA, CDR2 YSYEKL. This CDR3 contains 15 residues. The CDR3: CASSQVGSSGNTIYF. For the CDR3, the DNA is TGCGCCAGCAGCCAAGTGGGAAGCTCTGGAAACACCATATATTTT.

The chain employs TRBV7-9 and TRBJ2-2; D remains unclear. V shed 1 base and J shed 9 bases, with 12 bases lying between them. The CDR3 spans 14 residues. The V gene's germline CDR1 is SEHNR and CDR2 FQNEAQ (reference sequence). The DNA of the CDR3 is TGTGCCAGCAGCTTAGAGCGCCCTGGGCGGGAGCTGTTTTTT. Translation gives CASSLERPGRELFF.

This clonotype was seen ten or more times. The chain combines TRBV7-9 with TRBJ1-2; D is undetermined. CDR3 length: 16 amino acids. CDR1 and CDR2 from the germline V gene are SEHNR and FQNEAQ (reference sequence). The V end was cut by 2 bases, the J end by 4 bases, with 17 bases between. The CDR3: CASSLLFDPTRYGYTF. CDR3 in DNA: TGTGCCAGCAGCTTACTTTTTGACCCAACCCGCTATGGCTACACCTTC.

This clonotype occurred many times. The chain joins TRBV20-1 to TRBJ1-5; D remains ambiguous. V lost 3 bases, J lost 5 bases, and 11 bases lay in between. From germline, CDR1 is DFQATT and CDR2 SNEGSKA (reference sequence). CDR3 length: 13 residues. The CDR3 here is CSASGNSDQPQHF. DNA of the CDR3: TGCAGTGCTAGTGGGAACTCCGATCAGCCCCAGCATTTT.

This sequence joins TRBV3-1 and TRBJ2-7; tentative D call: TRBD2 (5 bases). Germline CDR1 reads LGHDT; CDR2 reads YNNKEL (reference sequence). Trimming stripped 0 bases from V and 9 bases from J, with 18 bases between. The CDR3 contains 15 residues. The CDR3 coding sequence is TGTGCCAGCAGCCAAGATTGGGAGCCCTCCAAGGGGCAGTACTTC. Protein sequence: CASSQDWEPSKGQYF.